A selection of T cell receptor beta chains follows, all from one sample in a study of T cell responses to AZD1222 COVID-19 vaccine. Sequencing was performed with immunoSEQ multiplex PCR; in TCRdb, only in-frame clones are kept and a portion is missing. The repertoire holds approximately 91,000 clones, with around 93% as singletons. Sequenced material: peripheral blood, taken 28 days after the second AZD1222 dose. The receptors were gathered from an adult who received the AZD1222 COVID-19 vaccine. CDR3s include the opening cysteine and the closing phenylalanine or tryptophan. D genes are given only for firm matches. Not every row has a clone size; where given, it reads once, few, many or a size class.

>TRBD1|TRBJ1-1|-|TRBV5-6
CASSLGEGAGPAFF
TGTGCCAGCAGCTTGGGGGAGGGGGCAGGGCCGGCTTTCTTT
>-|TRBJ2-7|few|TRBV7-9
CASSSAEQYF
TGTGCCAGCAGCTCCGCCGAGCAGTACTTC
>-|TRBJ2-3|-|TRBV4-2
CASSQDLETSLGDTQYF
TGTGCCAGCAGCCAAGATCTCGAGACCTCATTAGGAGATACGCAGTATTTT
>TRBD1|TRBJ2-5|-|TRBV9
CASSVDRGRGETQYF
TGTGCCAGCAGCGTAGACAGGGGAAGGGGAGAGACCCAGTACTTC
>-|TRBJ1-2|few|TRBV6-5
CASLDFRNYGYTF
TGTGCCAGCTTGGACTTTCGTAACTATGGCTACACCTTC
>TRBD1|TRBJ1-5|-|TRBV2
CASRGQGRGNQPQHF
TGTGCCAGCAGAGGACAGGGGCGAGGCAATCAGCCCCAGCATTTT
>-|TRBJ2-7|-|TRBV28
CASSPPGGGSYEQYF
TGTGCCAGCAGTCCCCCAGGGGGAGGTTCCTACGAGCAGTACTTC
>TRBD2|TRBJ2-7|few|TRBV9
CASSVVAGGPYEQYF
TGTGCCAGCAGCGTAGTAGCGGGAGGACCCTACGAGCAGTACTTC
>-|TRBJ2-1|-|TRBV9
CASSVAGEQFF
TGTGCCAGCAGCGTGGCCGGTGAGCAGTTCTTC
>-|TRBJ2-6|-|TRBV30
CAWSPSTGANVLTF
TGTGCCTGGAGTCCCTCTACCGGGGCCAACGTCCTGACTTTC
>TRBD1|TRBJ2-7|-|TRBV5-5
CASSSTPQTGGSYEQYF
TGTGCCAGCAGCTCCACCCCTCAGACAGGGGGTAGTTACGAGCAGTACTTC
>TRBD2|TRBJ2-1|once|TRBV3-1/TRBV3-2
CASSQWLAGHNEQFF
TGTGCCAGCAGCCAGTGGCTAGCGGGCCACAATGAGCAGTTCTTC
>-|TRBJ2-2|-|TRBV30
CAWSWGHTLGELFF
TGTGCCTGGAGTTGGGGACATACTTTGGGGGAGCTGTTTTTT
>TRBD2|TRBJ2-1|-|TRBV19
CASKTTAGVWYNEQFF
TGTGCCAGTAAAACAACTGCGGGAGTCTGGTACAATGAGCAGTTCTTC
>-|TRBJ2-1|-|TRBV5-1
CASSEGGGPSEQFF
TGCGCCAGCTCGGAAGGGGGAGGGCCAAGTGAGCAGTTCTTC
>-|TRBJ1-1|-|TRBV23-1
CASSQSSGGQREKMNTEAFF
TGCGCCAGCAGTCAAAGCAGTGGGGGTCAGAGGGAGAAGATGAACACTGAAGCTTTCTTT
>TRBD1|TRBJ2-5|-|TRBV10-3
CAISPGQGQETQYF
TGTGCCATCAGTCCCGGACAGGGTCAAGAGACCCAGTACTTC
>-|TRBJ2-7|-|TRBV9
CASSGRDSDYEQYF
TGTGCCAGCAGCGGCCGGGACTCGGACTACGAGCAGTACTTC
>TRBD1|TRBJ1-6|-|TRBV10-2
CASTLTGNNSPLHF
TGCGCCAGCACCCTGACAGGGAATAATTCACCCCTCCACTTT
>-|TRBJ2-7|-|TRBV5-1
CASSFNRDEQYF
TGCGCCAGCAGCTTTAACAGGGACGAGCAGTACTTC
>-|TRBJ2-3|-|TRBV28
CASSLSDTQYF
TGTGCCAGCAGTTTATCGGATACGCAGTATTTT
>-|TRBJ1-5|-|TRBV19
CASSIERTGLRQPQHF
TGTGCCAGTAGTATAGAAAGAACAGGCCTTAGACAGCCCCAGCATTTT
>-|TRBJ2-2|-|TRBV11-3
CASSLGTRANTGELFF
TGTGCCAGCAGCTTAGGCACGCGAGCGAACACCGGGGAGCTGTTTTTT
>-|TRBJ2-5|-|TRBV9
CASSVAIGPETQYF
TGTGCCAGCAGCGTAGCTATCGGGCCGGAGACCCAGTACTTC
>-|TRBJ2-7|-|TRBV6-5
CASTGSYEQYF
TGTGCCAGCACGGGGAGTTATGAGCAGTACTTC
>-|TRBJ2-5|-|TRBV28
CASSLEIQETQYF
TGTGCCAGCAGTTTAGAGATCCAAGAGACCCAGTACTTC
>-|TRBJ2-2|-|TRBV11-2
CASSLGPGNTGELFF
TGTGCCAGCAGCTTAGGTCCGGGTAACACCGGGGAGCTGTTTTTT
>-|TRBJ1-2|-|TRBV2
CASSEVPGSHYTF
TGTGCCAGCAGTGAAGTGCCGGGGTCTCACTACACCTTC
>TRBD2|TRBJ2-1|-|TRBV5-1
CASSMAGAEYNEQFF
TGCGCCAGCAGCATGGCGGGAGCTGAGTACAATGAGCAGTTCTTC
>TRBD2|TRBJ2-7|-|TRBV7-2
CASSLAGLAGEEQYF
TGTGCCAGCAGCTTAGCGGGACTAGCGGGAGAAGAGCAGTACTTC
>TRBD2|TRBJ2-7|-|TRBV27
CASSLLTSGPYEQYF
TGTGCCAGCAGTTTACTGACTAGCGGCCCCTACGAGCAGTACTTC
>TRBD1|TRBJ1-2|few|TRBV5-4
CASSPQGYGYTF
TGTGCCAGCAGCCCACAGGGGTATGGCTACACCTTC
>-|TRBJ1-5|once|TRBV21-1
CASSPRGQGAYSNQPQHF
TGTGCCAGCAGTCCGAGGGGCCAAGGTGCTTATAGCAATCAGCCCCAGCATTTT
>-|TRBJ2-2|-|TRBV9
CASSPLMEVRTGELFF
TGTGCCAGCAGCCCCCTTATGGAGGTTAGGACCGGGGAGCTGTTTTTT
>-|TRBJ1-1|-|TRBV28
CASSPTLPGVNTEAFF
TGTGCCAGCAGTCCCACCCTCCCTGGGGTGAACACTGAAGCTTTCTTT
>TRBD1|TRBJ2-1|-|TRBV2
CASIAGTGRINEQFF
TGTGCCAGCATAGCCGGGACAGGGAGGATCAATGAGCAGTTCTTC